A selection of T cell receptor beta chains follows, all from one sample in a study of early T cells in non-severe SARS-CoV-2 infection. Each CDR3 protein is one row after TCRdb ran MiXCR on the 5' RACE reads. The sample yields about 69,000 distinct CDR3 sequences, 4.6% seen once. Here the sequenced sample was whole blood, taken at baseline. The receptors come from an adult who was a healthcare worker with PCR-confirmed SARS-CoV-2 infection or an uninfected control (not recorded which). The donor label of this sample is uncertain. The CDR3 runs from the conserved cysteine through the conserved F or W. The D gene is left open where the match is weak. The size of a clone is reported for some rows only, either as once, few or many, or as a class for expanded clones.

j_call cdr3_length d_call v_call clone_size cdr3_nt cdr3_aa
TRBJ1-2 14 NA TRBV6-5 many TGTGCCAGCAGTTACGCGAGGGCGAGCCCAGGCTACACCTTC CASSYARASPGYTF
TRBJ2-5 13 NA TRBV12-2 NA TGTGCAAGTCGCTTGTGTTCCCAAGAGACCCAGTACTTC CASRLCSQETQYF
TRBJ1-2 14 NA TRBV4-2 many TGTGCCAGCAGCCACCAGGGTTCTAACTATGGCTACACCTTC CASSHQGSNYGYTF
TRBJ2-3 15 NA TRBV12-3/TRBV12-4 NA TGTGCCAGCAGTACCGGGACCCTCAGCACAGATACGCAGTATTTT CASSTGTLSTDTQYF
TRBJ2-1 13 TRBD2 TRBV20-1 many TGCAGTGCTAGGATTAGCGGGGGGCTCAAGCAGTTCTTC CSARISGGLKQFF
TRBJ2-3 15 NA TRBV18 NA TGTGCCAGCTCACCAAGTGGTACAGGGCCAGATACGCAGTATTTT CASSPSGTGPDTQYF
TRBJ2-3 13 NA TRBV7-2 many TGTGCCAGCAGCTTATGGAAGGGGGATACGCAGTATTTT CASSLWKGDTQYF
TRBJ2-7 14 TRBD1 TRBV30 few TGTGCCTGGAGGCAGACAGGGAGCTCCTACGAGCAGTACTTC CAWRQTGSSYEQYF
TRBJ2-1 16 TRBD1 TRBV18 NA TGTGCCAGCTCACCCCTGGGACAGGGGAGTTATGATGAGCAGTTCTTC CASSPLGQGSYDEQFF
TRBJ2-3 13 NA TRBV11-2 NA TGTGCCTGTCAGGGAGGATCCACAGATACGCAGTATTTT CACQGGSTDTQYF
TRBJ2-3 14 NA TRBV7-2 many TGTGCCAGCAGCTTATCGGCTAGCACAGATACGCAGTATTTT CASSLSASTDTQYF
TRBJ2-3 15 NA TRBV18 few TGTGCCAGCTCACCAAACAGAATGAGCACAGATACGCAGTATTTT CASSPNRMSTDTQYF
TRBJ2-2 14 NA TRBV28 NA TGTGCCAGCAGTCTTAGCCCGAACACCGGGGAGCTGTTTTTT CASSLSPNTGELFF
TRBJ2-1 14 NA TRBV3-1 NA TGTGCCAGCAGCCAAGTGCCAGGGAACAATGAGCAGTTCTTC CASSQVPGNNEQFF
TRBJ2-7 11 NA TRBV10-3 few TGTGCCATCAGTGACTTAGGCGAGCAGTACTTC CAISDLGEQYF
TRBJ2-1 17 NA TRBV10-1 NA TGCGCCAGCAGTGAGTGGGGGGGCGGTACGAGAAACAATGAGCAGTTCTTC CASSEWGGGTRNNEQFF
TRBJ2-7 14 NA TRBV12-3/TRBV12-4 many TGTGCCAGCAGACCCTCAAGAAACTCCTACGAGCAGTACTTC CASRPSRNSYEQYF
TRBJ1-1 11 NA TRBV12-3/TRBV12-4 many TGTGCACTCAGGAGCAACACTGAAGCTTTCTTT CALRSNTEAFF
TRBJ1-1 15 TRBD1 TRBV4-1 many TGCGCCAGCAGCCAAGACTATGTACAGGGGCCTGAAGCTTTCTTT CASSQDYVQGPEAFF
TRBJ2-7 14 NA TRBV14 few TGTGCCAGCAGCCCCCGCTTCGAGGTTTGGGAGCAGTACTTC CASSPRFEVWEQYF
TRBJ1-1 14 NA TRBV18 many TGTGCCAGCTCTTTGGGGGCAGAAAACACTGAAGCTTTCTTT CASSLGAENTEAFF
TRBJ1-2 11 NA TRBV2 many TGTGCCAGTAAAGAGGGCTATGGCTACACCTTC CASKEGYGYTF
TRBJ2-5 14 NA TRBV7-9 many TGTGCCAGCAGCCTGGCCGGGTCCCAAGAGACCCAGTACTTC CASSLAGSQETQYF
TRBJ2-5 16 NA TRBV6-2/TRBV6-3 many TGTGCCAGCAGTTACGGGGTAGCGTCGTACCAAGAGACCCAGTACTTC CASSYGVASYQETQYF
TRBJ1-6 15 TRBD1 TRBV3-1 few TGTGCCAGCAGCCAGTCGACAGGGGGTGTTTCACCCCTCCACTTT CASSQSTGGVSPLHF
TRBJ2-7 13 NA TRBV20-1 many TGCAGTGCTCGAGGGTCATCCTCCTACGAGCAGTACTTC CSARGSSSYEQYF
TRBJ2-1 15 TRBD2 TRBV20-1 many TGCAGTGCTAGCACTAGCGGGAGCTCCTACAATGAGCAGTTCTTC CSASTSGSSYNEQFF
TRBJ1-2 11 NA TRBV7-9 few TGTGCCAGCAGTCTACCAGGGGGCTACACCTTC CASSLPGGYTF
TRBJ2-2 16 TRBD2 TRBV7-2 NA TGTGCCAGCAGCCCAACTAGCGGGGGCGGGGCCGGGGAGCTGTTTTTT CASSPTSGGGAGELFF
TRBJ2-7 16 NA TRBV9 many TGTGCCAGCAGCCCCCAACAGGGTTTGTGGGGAGGGGAGCAGTACTTC CASSPQQGLWGGEQYF
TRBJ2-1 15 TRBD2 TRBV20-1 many TGCAGTGCTGACCCGGGACTAGCGGGCTTAAATGAGCAGTTCTTC CSADPGLAGLNEQFF
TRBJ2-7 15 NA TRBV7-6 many TGTGCCAGCAGCTTAGAAGGGGTAGGCACCTACGAGCAGTACTTC CASSLEGVGTYEQYF
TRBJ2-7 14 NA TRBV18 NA TGTGCCAGCTCACGACCTCTCCCTACCTACGAGCAGTACTTC CASSRPLPTYEQYF
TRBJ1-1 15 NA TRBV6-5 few TGTGCCAGCAGTTGGCACTCGACAGTAGACACTGAAGCTTTCTTT CASSWHSTVDTEAFF
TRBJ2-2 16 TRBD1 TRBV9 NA TGTGCCAGCAGCGTAATCCCCCGACAGGGGTTAGGGGAGCTGTTTTTT CASSVIPRQGLGELFF
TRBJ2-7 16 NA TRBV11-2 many TGTGCCAGCAGCTCTGCCCGGGACCCAACCTCGTTCGAGCAGTACTTC CASSSARDPTSFEQYF
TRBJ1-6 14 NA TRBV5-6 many TGTGCCAGCAGCGCGGGACCTACGAATTCACCCCTCCACTTT CASSAGPTNSPLHF
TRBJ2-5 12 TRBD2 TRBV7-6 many TGTGCCAGCAGCTCGCGAGGGACTAGCCAGTACTTC CASSSRGTSQYF
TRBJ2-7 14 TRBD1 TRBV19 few TGTGCCAGTAGCGCCGGGACAGGCTCCTACGAGCAGTACTTC CASSAGTGSYEQYF
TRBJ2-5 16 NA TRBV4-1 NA TGCGCCAGCAGCCAAGATTCGCCAGGGTTTCAAGAGACCCAGTACTTC CASSQDSPGFQETQYF
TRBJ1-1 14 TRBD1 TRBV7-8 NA TGTGCCAGCAGCCCGGACAGGGTGGACACTGAAGCTTTCTTT CASSPDRVDTEAFF
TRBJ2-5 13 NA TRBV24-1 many TGTGCCACCAGTGGCAAGCTTGGAGAGACCCAGTACTTC CATSGKLGETQYF
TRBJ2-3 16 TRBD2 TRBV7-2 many TGTGCCAGCAGCTACTGGACTAGCGGGGGGGTAGATACGCAGTATTTT CASSYWTSGGVDTQYF
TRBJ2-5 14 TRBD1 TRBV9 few TGTGCCAGCAGCGCTCGAGGACAGGGGGAGACCCAGTACTTC CASSARGQGETQYF
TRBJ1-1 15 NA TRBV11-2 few TGTGCCAGCAGCTTAGGGGGCGATCGGAACACTGAAGCTTTCTTT CASSLGGDRNTEAFF
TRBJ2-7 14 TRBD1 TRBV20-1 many TGCAGTGCTAGCACGGGACAGGGGAAGGGCGAGCAGTACTTC CSASTGQGKGEQYF
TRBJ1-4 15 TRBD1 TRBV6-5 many TGTGCCAGCAGTCCCACGGACAGGGTGGGAGAAAAACTGTTTTTT CASSPTDRVGEKLFF
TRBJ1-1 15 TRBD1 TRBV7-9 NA TGTGCCAGCAGCTTGGACAGGGAGGTCGGGACTGAAGCTTTCTTT CASSLDREVGTEAFF
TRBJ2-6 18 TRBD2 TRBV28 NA TGTGCCAGCAGGGGGAGGGTAGGGGCTCCCTCTGGGGCCAACGTCCTGACTTTC CASRGRVGAPSGANVLTF
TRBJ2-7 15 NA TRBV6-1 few TGTGCCAGCAGTGAAGCGGGCAGAGACGCGTACGAGCAGTACTTC CASSEAGRDAYEQYF
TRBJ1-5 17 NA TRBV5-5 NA TGTGCCAGCAGCTTGGGACTACGGGCAGGACGGCATCTGCCCCAGCATTTT CASSLGLRAGRHLPQHF
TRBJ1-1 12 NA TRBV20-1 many TGCAGTGCTAGACAAAGGGAAAGTGAAGCTTTCTTT CSARQRESEAFF
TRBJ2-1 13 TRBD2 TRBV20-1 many TGCAGTGCCCCGACTAGCGGGGGCAATGAGCAGTTCTTC CSAPTSGGNEQFF